These 30 T cell receptor beta chains share one sample of origin, sequenced in a study of blood T cell repertoires in COVID-19. The data were produced by immunoSEQ multiplex PCR, yet TCRdb's version contains in-frame clones alone and is incomplete. The data hold roughly 500,000 clones, with 85% to 90% observed a single time. Material for sequencing was peripheral blood. The receptors here all came from a young man with COVID-19, enrolled during active disease.

The chain carries TRBV4-1 and TRBJ1-6; TRBD1 is a possible D gene (5 bases). The CDR3 is 17 residues long. V lost 0 bases and J 0 bases, leaving 9 bases between the germline ends. In germline, CDR1 is MGHRA, CDR2 YSYEKL. The CDR3 sequence is CASSQDGGGSYNSPLHF. The DNA for the CDR3 is TGCGCCAGCAGCCAAGACGGGGGAGGCTCCTATAATTCACCCCTCCACTTT.

The rearrangement links TRBV3-1 (or the pseudogene TRBV3-2) to TRBJ1-1, with D unresolved. The germline V and J ends were trimmed by 1 base and 1 base, with 7 bases remaining between them. CDR3 length: 14 residues. Germline assignment: CDR1 LGHDT and CDR2 YNNKEL (reference sequence). The CDR3 loop reads CASSQGQSNTEAFF. CDR3 nucleotide sequence: TGTGCCAGCAGCCAAGGGCAGTCGAACACTGAAGCTTTCTTT.

This chain connects TRBV12-5 to TRBJ2-7; unclear D gene. Germline values: CDR1 LGHNT, CDR2 FRNRAP. The CDR3 is made up of 11 amino acids. Trimming cost V 4 bases and J 3 bases, with 4 bases left between them. The chain's CDR3 is CASGYYYEQYF. CDR3 nucleotide sequence: TGTGCTAGTGGTTATTACTACGAGCAGTACTTC.

The V and J genes are TRBV29-1 and TRBJ2-3; 9 nucleotides agree with TRBD2. The J segment lost 2 bases and the V segment lost 2 bases, leaving 8 bases of the junction unmatched. Per the germline V gene, CDR1 is SQVTM and CDR2 is ANQGSEA. The CDR3 is 16 residues long. CDR3 sequence (DNA): TGCAGCGTTGAACGGTTGTGGACTAGCGACACAGATACGCAGTATTTT. Its translation: CSVERLWTSDTDTQYF.

This chain links TRBV7-2 with TRBJ2-5, with TRBD2 matching 15 bases. The CDR3 loop spans 17 amino acids. CDR1 and CDR2 from the germline V gene are SGHTA and FQGNSA. V gave up 5 bases and J gave up 4 bases; unmatched junction bases: 8. CDR3 sequence: CASSPPGLAGGLETQYF. CDR3 DNA sequence: TGTGCCAGCAGCCCACCGGGACTAGCGGGGGGACTAGAGACCCAGTACTTC. The entire variable domain, with the rest obtained from reference TRBV7-2 and TRBJ2-5, is as follows: GAGVSQSPSNKVTEKGKDVELRCDPISGHTALYWYRQSLGQGLEFLIYFQGNSAPDKSGLPSDRFSAERTGGSVSTLTIQRTQQEDSAVYLCASSPPGLAGGLETQYFGPGTRLLVL.

The gene calls are TRBV11-2 and TRBJ2-3; 9 bases line up with TRBD2. V lost 2 bases and J lost 2; bases outside the gene matches: 8. Germline V gives CDR1 SGHAT, CDR2 FQNNGV. The CDR3 sequence is 17 residues long. The CDR3 is CASSLPQTSGFTDTQYF. In DNA, the CDR3 is TGTGCCAGCAGCTTACCACAGACTAGCGGTTTCACAGATACGCAGTATTTT.

The chain employs TRBV4-1 and TRBJ2-2, with D hard to call. This CDR3 comprises 14 residues. V dropped 2 bases and J dropped 7 bases, with 11 bases sitting between them. The V gene's germline CDR1 is MGHRA and CDR2 YSYEKL. The CDR3 is CASSQPGRGGELFF. The CDR3 DNA sequence: TGCGCCAGCAGCCAACCCGGTAGAGGCGGGGAGCTGTTTTTT.

The chain couples TRBV2 to TRBJ1-1; TRBD1 might be the D (5 bases). The CDR3 covers 13 residues. With 8 bases removed from V and 4 bases from J, the gap between germline ends came to 14 bases. Looked up from germline, CDR1 is SNHLY and CDR2 is FYNNEI. In nucleotides, the CDR3 is TGTGCCAGCCAACCAGGGTCTGGCACTGAAGCTTTCTTT. Its translation: CASQPGSGTEAFF. The full variable domain, completed using reference TRBV2 and TRBJ1-1, is EPEVTQTPSHQVTQMGQEVILRCVPISNHLYFYWYRQILGQKVEFLVSFYNNEISEKSEIFDDQFSVERPDGSNFTLKIRSTKLEDSAMYFCASQPGSGTEAFFGQGTRLTVV.

The V call is TRBV30, the J call TRBJ2-2; perhaps TRBD1 as D (6 bases). Looked up from germline, CDR1 is GTSNPN and CDR2 is SVGIG (reference sequence). V gave up 1 base and J gave up 6 bases, with 12 bases separating them. CDR3 length equals 14 residues. The CDR3, as DNA: TGTGCCTGGAGTGGACCACAGGGAGCCGGGGAGCTGTTTTTT. This gives the protein CAWSGPQGAGELFF.

The rearrangement uses TRBV30 and TRBJ1-3, with a tentative D call TRBD1 (6 bases). The germline V gene encodes CDR1 GTSNPN and CDR2 SVGIG (reference sequence). The V and J ends lost 0 bases and 2 bases respectively, with 8 bases between them. This CDR3 spans 14 amino acids. For the CDR3, the DNA is TGTGCCTGGAGTGTAACAGGGACTGGAAACACCATATATTTT. The encoded protein is CAWSVTGTGNTIYF.

The J gene is TRBJ2-3, the V gene TRBV2, with D tentatively TRBD2 (6 bases). The germline V and J ends were trimmed by 7 bases and 6 bases, with 14 bases remaining between them. Germline-derived CDR1 and CDR2 are SNHLY and FYNNEI. This CDR3 has 13 residues. The CDR3 sequence is CASMAGSRDTQYF. Written as DNA, the CDR3 is TGTGCCAGCATGGCGGGGTCCAGGGATACGCAGTATTTT.

The V gene is TRBV2, the J gene TRBJ2-3; 8 nucleotides align to TRBD1. CDR3 length: 14 amino acids. Germline assignment: CDR1 SNHLY and CDR2 FYNNEI. After removal of 6 bases from V and 5 bases from J, the junction contained 7 bases not matched to a gene. The CDR3, as DNA: TGTGCCAGCAGATTAGACAGGGGAAGAGATACGCAGTATTTT. It specifies CASRLDRGRDTQYF.

The chain has TRBV24-1 and TRBJ2-2; perhaps TRBD1 as D (6 bases). The CDR3 consists of 15 residues. V dropped 5 bases and J dropped 2 bases, with 11 bases sitting between them. Germline V gives CDR1 KGHDR, CDR2 SFDVKD. As DNA, the CDR3 is TGTGCCACCAGTGGCAAGGGACACAACACCGGGGAGCTGTTTTTT. This encodes CATSGKGHNTGELFF.

This chain connects TRBV27 to TRBJ2-1; 9 bases match TRBD2. CDR1 MNHEY and CDR2 SMNVEV come from the germline V gene (reference sequence). V trimming: 6 bases; J trimming: 7 bases; junction bases outside the gene matches: 10. CDR3 size: 15 residues. CDR3 DNA sequence: TGTGCCAGCAGGGGGGTGGCGGGAGGGCCAAATGAGCAGTTCTTC. Translated: CASRGVAGGPNEQFF.

This chain connects TRBV29-1 to TRBJ2-1; 7 bases agree with TRBD2. Losses at the gene ends were 4 bases for V and 1 base for J; bases not matched to a gene: 10. Germline V lookup: CDR1 SQVTM, CDR2 ANQGSEA. This CDR3 contains 16 residues. The CDR3 loop reads CSVGGSGTPSYNEQFF. The CDR3 DNA is TGCAGCGTTGGGGGGAGCGGGACCCCGTCCTACAATGAGCAGTTCTTC.

V usage is TRBV6-6 and J usage is TRBJ1-1, with 7 positions matching TRBD1. This CDR3 spans 15 amino acids. Germline V CDR1 and CDR2: MNHNY, SVGAGI (reference sequence). The trim removed 4 bases at V and 4 bases at J, leaving 9 bases unmatched. This CDR3 is CASSFDREGGTEAFF. CDR3 bases: TGTGCCAGCAGTTTCGACAGGGAAGGCGGCACTGAAGCTTTCTTT.

This sequence joins TRBV29-1 and TRBJ1-1; 9 bases fit TRBD1. The germline CDR1 and CDR2 sequences are SQVTM and ANQGSEA. The CDR3 has 14 residues. V gave up 6 bases and J gave up 1 base; unmatched junction bases: 6. The CDR3 region has the DNA TGCAGCGTAGTGGACAGGGGCCAGAACACTGAAGCTTTCTTT. This gives the protein CSVVDRGQNTEAFF.

The genes are TRBV19 and TRBJ2-3, with a weak D call TRBD1 (6 bases). The CDR3 is made up of 16 amino acids. V was pared by 5 bases and J by 6 bases, with 21 bases between. CDR1 is LNHDA, CDR2 SQIVND, per germline (reference sequence). The CDR3 reads CASSETSRGRSDTQYF. The CDR3 DNA sequence: TGTGCCAGTAGTGAAACGAGCAGGGGACGTTCGGATACGCAGTATTTT.

V usage is TRBV15 and J usage is TRBJ1-5; D is undetermined. This CDR3 contains 16 residues. Looked up from germline, CDR1 is LNHNV and CDR2 is YYDKDF (reference sequence). Trimming cost V 0 bases and J 4 bases, with 13 bases left between them. The DNA of the CDR3 is TGTGCCACCAGCAGAGAAGGGTCGAGGGTTAATCAGCCCCAGCATTTT. Translating gives CATSREGSRVNQPQHF.

The chain combines TRBV4-1 with TRBJ2-3; 10 nucleotides match TRBD1. Germline V gene sequence: CDR1 MGHRA, CDR2 YSYEKL. Losses at the gene ends were 4 bases for V and 3 bases for J; bases not matched to a gene: 10. The CDR3 contains 17 residues. In nucleotides, the CDR3 is TGCGCCAGCAGCCCAAGACTACCGGGACAGGGGACAGATACGCAGTATTTT. It encodes CASSPRLPGQGTDTQYF.

The chain employs TRBV12-3 or TRBV12-4 and TRBJ1-1, with TRBD1 as a possible D gene (5 bases). V lost 4 bases and J lost 10, with 13 bases in between. The CDR3 runs 12 residues. The CDR3 DNA sequence: TGTGCCAGCAGTTCCGGTGGGGGGGGAGCTTTCTTT. This encodes CASSSGGGGAFF.

The CDR3 sequence: CASNPSGGNTGELFF. Here the CDR3 DNA reads TGCGCCAGCAACCCCTCGGGGGGAAACACCGGGGAGCTGTTTTTT. This chain uses TRBV5-1 with TRBJ2-2; 7 bases line up with TRBD2. In germline, CDR1 is SGHRS, CDR2 YFSETQ. There are 15 residues in the CDR3. Losses at the gene ends were 6 bases for V and 2 bases for J; bases not matched to a gene: 7.

This rearrangement joins TRBV19 to TRBJ2-7; TRBD1 aligns across 8 bases. V dropped 0 bases and J dropped 6; count of bases not matched to a gene: 4. CDR3 length: 14 amino acids. From germline, CDR1 is LNHDA and CDR2 SQIVND (reference sequence). DNA of the CDR3: TGTGCCAGTAGTATAGACAGGGGGCTCAGCGAGCAGTACTTC. Translating gives CASSIDRGLSEQYF. The complete variable domain, with remaining parts taken from reference TRBV19 and TRBJ2-7, reads DGGITQSPKYLFRKEGQNVTLSCEQNLNHDAMYWYRQDPGQGLRLIYYSQIVNDFQKGDIAEGYSVSREKKESFPLTVTSAQKNPTAFYLCASSIDRGLSEQYFGPGTRLTVT.

This clone showed up just once. The chain combines TRBV10-2 with TRBJ2-3, with a weak D call TRBD2 (6 bases). Germline CDR1 and CDR2: WSHSY and SAAADI. The V end was cut by 3 bases, the J end by 3 bases, with 16 bases between. This CDR3 has 16 residues. The CDR3 region is CASSDRLGRLTDTQYF. The CDR3, as DNA: TGCGCCAGCAGTGATCGACTAGGGAGACTTACAGATACGCAGTATTTT.

This chain joins TRBV6-1 and TRBJ1-4; 10 bases map to TRBD1. The CDR3 consists of 18 residues. Germline loops: CDR1 MNHNS, CDR2 SASEGT. Trimming took 4 bases from V and 8 from J; bases not matched to a gene: 16. CDR3 DNA: TGTGCCAGCAGTGGGCGTCCAGGGACAGGGGCTCCTAGGGAAAAACTGTTTTTT. This codes for CASSGRPGTGAPREKLFF.

This chain uses TRBV13 with TRBJ1-4, with TRBD1 matching over 8 bases. Germline CDR1 is PRHDT and CDR2 is FYEKMQ (reference sequence). The CDR3 is 12 residues long. V trimming: 2 bases; J trimming: 16 bases; junction bases outside the gene matches: 6. The CDR3 bases are TGTGCCAGCAGCTTATTTGGACAGGGCAGGTTTTTT. Its protein is CASSLFGQGRFF.

DNA for the CDR3: TGCGCCAGCAGCCAGACAGGGGAGCAGTACTTC. Translated: CASSQTGEQYF. This chain connects TRBV4-1 to TRBJ2-7; TRBD1 agrees at 7 bases. CDR3 length equals 11 residues. The V and J ends lost 3 bases and 7 bases, in that order; junction bases with no gene match: 0. From germline, CDR1 is MGHRA and CDR2 YSYEKL.

This clone was seen only once. The gene calls are TRBV27 and TRBJ2-4, with D possibly matching TRBD1 (5 bases). Germline values: CDR1 MNHEY, CDR2 SMNVEV (reference sequence). V lost 4 bases, J lost 8 bases, and 18 bases lay in between. This CDR3 contains 15 residues. CDR3 nucleotides: TGTGCCAGCAGTTATACACAGGTCCCCCTCGACATTCAGTACTTC. Translated, it gives CASSYTQVPLDIQYF.

The chain links TRBV3-1 (or the pseudogene TRBV3-2) to TRBJ2-7; 9 bases align to TRBD2. This CDR3 has 15 residues. V trimming: 6 bases; J trimming: 6 bases; junction bases outside the gene matches: 12. In germline, CDR1 is LGHDT, CDR2 YNNKEL (reference sequence). The CDR3 DNA reads TGTGCCAGCAGAAGAGTTGCGGGAGGGCTTTCCGAGCAGTACTTC. Amino acid sequence: CASRRVAGGLSEQYF.

V usage is TRBV29-1 and J usage is TRBJ1-1, with D unresolved. V lost 7 bases and J 4 bases, leaving 10 bases between the germline ends. The germline V gene has CDR1 SQVTM and CDR2 ANQGSEA. This CDR3 spans 11 amino acids. The chain's CDR3 is CSAHGPTEAFF. In DNA form, the CDR3 reads TGCAGCGCTCACGGTCCCACTGAAGCTTTCTTT.